Presented here are 31 T cell receptor beta chains from one specimen sequenced in a study of T cell clonotyping in hematopoietic cell transplantation. The repertoire was sequenced with immunoSEQ multiplex PCR; TCRdb's copy has only in-frame clones and lacks some. The data hold 60,000 to 75,000 clones, with 94% observed a single time. The sequencing sample was made of peripheral blood mononuclear cells. Receptors originate from a man aged 45-65 years in good health. Some clones in this sample may be carry-over from other donors' samples.

The gene calls are TRBV5-1 and TRBJ1-5, with a weak D call TRBD1 (5 bases). The CDR3 sequence is 15 residues long. CDR1 is SGHRS, CDR2 YFSETQ, per germline. V was pared by 2 bases and J by 7 bases, with 16 bases between. CDR3 bases: TGCGCCAGCAGCTTAAATGGGGCCCTTGGACAGCCCCAGCATTTT. Translated: CASSLNGALGQPQHF.

This rearrangement joins TRBV6-1 to TRBJ2-7; TRBD1 agrees at 9 bases. Unmatched junction bases numbered 4, after V lost 6 bases and J lost 4 bases. The germline V gene encodes CDR1 MNHNS and CDR2 SASEGT. The CDR3 covers 13 residues. The CDR3 nucleotides are TGTGCCAGCAGGTCGGACAGGGGTTACGAGCAGTACTTC. Residues: CASRSDRGYEQYF.

Worth noting for this clone: One end of the junction varies from germline; a read error may be responsible. The chain is built from TRBV7-7 and TRBJ1-4, with D possibly TRBD1 on 5 matching bases. CDR3 length: 14 amino acids. Per germline, CDR1 SSHAT and CDR2 FNYEAQ (reference sequence). The CDR3 nucleotides read TGTGCTAGCAGACAGACTGGGACCTCAGGAAAACTGTTTTTT. It translates to CASRQTGTSGKLFF.

This chain uses TRBV2 with TRBJ2-3; 8 bases map to TRBD2. Germline V CDR1 and CDR2: SNHLY, FYNNEI. V shed 4 bases and J 5 bases; nucleotides not matched to a gene: 8. This CDR3 contains 15 residues. CDR3: CASSGAGVNIDTQYF. The CDR3 coding sequence is TGTGCCAGCAGTGGAGCGGGAGTAAACATAGATACGCAGTATTTT.

The V gene is TRBV28, the J gene TRBJ2-6, with D perhaps TRBD1 or TRBD2 (5 bases each). This CDR3 spans 17 amino acids. Deletions cut 4 bases from V and 3 bases from J, with 16 bases between. The germline gives CDR1 MDHEN, CDR2 SYDVKM. CDR3 nucleotides: TGTGCCAGCAGTTCCCGGTCGAGGGGATATGGGGCCAACGTCCTGACTTTC. This sequence encodes CASSSRSRGYGANVLTF.

The V call is TRBV2, the J call TRBJ1-2; D gene unclear. The CDR3 sequence is 11 residues long. Germline lookup yields CDR1 SNHLY and CDR2 FYNNEI. V gave up 8 bases and J gave up 4 bases, with 8 bases separating them. CDR3 in amino acids: CASGFSYGYTF. CDR3 in DNA: TGTGCCAGCGGTTTCTCCTATGGCTACACCTTC.

The genes are TRBV7-9 and TRBJ2-3; TRBD1 might be the D (6 bases). Germline CDR1 is SEHNR and CDR2 is FQNEAQ (reference sequence). V was shortened by 1 base and J by 4 bases, with 12 bases between the two germline ends. CDR3 length equals 15 residues. CDR3 in DNA: TGTGCCAGCAGCTTAGTTCAGGGGCAGGCAGATACGCAGTATTTT. Amino acids: CASSLVQGQADTQYF. Together with reference TRBV7-9 and TRBJ2-3, the CDR3 gives the full variable domain: DTGVSQNPRHKITKRGQNVTFRCDPISEHNRLYWYRQTLGQGPEFLTYFQNEAQLEKSRLLSDRFSAERPKGSFSTLEIQRTEQGDSAMYLCASSLVQGQADTQYFGPGTRLTVL.

This chain uses TRBV2 with TRBJ2-7; a weak D match, TRBD1 (6 bases). The CDR3 has 14 residues. From germline, CDR1 is SNHLY and CDR2 FYNNEI. V was trimmed by 5 bases and J by 5 bases, leaving 16 bases between them. The DNA for the CDR3 is TGTGCCAGCAGTTTGGGGGCAGGGCCCAACGAGCAGTACTTC. Translated, it gives CASSLGAGPNEQYF. The full variable domain, completed using reference TRBV2 and TRBJ2-7, is EPEVTQTPSHQVTQMGQEVILRCVPISNHLYFYWYRQILGQKVEFLVSFYNNEISEKSEIFDDQFSVERPDGSNFTLKIRSTKLEDSAMYFCASSLGAGPNEQYFGPGTRLTVT.

This chain uses TRBV28 with TRBJ2-3, with a weak D call TRBD2 (6 bases). Deletions cut 2 bases from V and 6 bases from J, with 15 bases between. The CDR3 covers 15 residues. Germline CDR1 MDHEN, CDR2 SYDVKM. The CDR3 loop is CASSLLLRDTDTQYF. CDR3 nucleotide sequence: TGTGCCAGCAGTTTACTCTTGCGGGATACGGATACGCAGTATTTT.

This clone was observed a few times. CDR3 in DNA: TGTGCCAAACCAGGGCCGGGAGGCGAGCAGTACTTC. Translation: CAKPGPGGEQYF. The chain couples TRBV21-1 to TRBJ2-7; the D call TRBD2 from the table was never checked on the DNA. TRBV21-1 is tagged as a pseudogene. There are 12 residues in the CDR3.

The rearrangement uses TRBV28 and TRBJ1-5, with 11 bases fitting TRBD1. The CDR3 totals 18 residues. Trimming at V came to 5 bases and at J to 1 base, leaving 10 bases not matched to a gene. The germline CDR1 and CDR2 sequences are MDHEN and SYDVKM. The DNA for the CDR3 is TGTGCCAGCAGTCTAGGGACAGGGGGTCTTCGGAGCAATCAGCCCCAGCATTTT. Encoded protein: CASSLGTGGLRSNQPQHF. The complete variable domain, with remaining parts taken from reference TRBV28 and TRBJ1-5, reads DVKVTQSSRYLVKRTGEKVFLECVQDMDHENMFWYRQDPGLGLRLIYFSYDVKMKEKGDIPEGYSVSREKKERFSLILESASTNQTSMYLCASSLGTGGLRSNQPQHFGDGTRLSIL.

The gene calls are TRBV15 and TRBJ1-5; D unclear. V was pared by 1 base and J by 1 base, with 8 bases between. Germline V lookup: CDR1 LNHNV, CDR2 YYDKDF (reference sequence). The CDR3 consists of 15 residues. The DNA for the CDR3 is TGTGCCACCAGCAGAGGAGCGGACAGCAATCAGCCCCAGCATTTT. Its protein is CATSRGADSNQPQHF. Supplemented by reference TRBV15 and TRBJ1-5, the full variable domain reads DAMVIQNPRYQVTQFGKPVTLSCSQTLNHNVMYWYQQKSSQAPKLLFHYYDKDFNNEADTPDNFQSRRPNTSFCFLDIRSPGLGDTAMYLCATSRGADSNQPQHFGDGTRLSIL.

The chain employs TRBV4-2 and TRBJ2-3, with 9 bases identical to TRBD2. The ends lost 1 base at V and 6 bases at J; junction bases unmatched: 5. The CDR3 totals 15 residues. Germline V lookup: CDR1 LGHNA, CDR2 YNFKEQ. The chain's CDR3 is CASSQVIAGDDTQYF. In DNA, the CDR3 is TGTGCCAGCAGCCAAGTCATAGCGGGGGATGATACGCAGTATTTT.

The CDR3 sequence: CASSFAGASNQPQHF. The DNA of the CDR3 is TGTGCCAGCAGTTTCGCAGGGGCGAGCAATCAGCCCCAGCATTTT. The V and J genes are TRBV28 and TRBJ1-5; the D gene is possibly TRBD1 (6 bases). This CDR3 comprises 15 residues. The V gene's germline CDR1 is MDHEN and CDR2 SYDVKM. Trimming shortened V by 3 bases and J by 1 base, and 10 bases separated the two germline ends.

V and J are TRBV21-1 and TRBJ1-5. TRBV21-1 is tagged as a pseudogene. The CDR3 covers 16 residues. The CDR3 here is CASPSHFITGNQPQHF. DNA of the CDR3: TGTGCCAGCCCGTCACATTTTATAACGGGCAATCAGCCCCAGCATTTT.

V is TRBV7-6 and J is TRBJ1-4, with TRBD1 as a possible D gene (6 bases). Trimming left V 4 bases short and J 4 bases short, with 16 bases between. CDR3 length: 16 amino acids. The germline V gene has CDR1 SGHVS and CDR2 FNYEAQ. CDR3 in DNA: TGTGCCAGCAGCTCCCGGGAGACAGGAGTTAATGAAAAACTGTTTTTT. Protein: CASSSRETGVNEKLFF.

CDR3 region: CASSLGADVKGIGYTF. CDR3 sequence (DNA): TGTGCCAGCAGCTTAGGCGCTGACGTAAAAGGGATAGGCTACACCTTC. V is TRBV7-9 and J is TRBJ1-2; the D is unclear. The germline gives CDR1 SEHNR, CDR2 FQNEAQ (reference sequence). The length of the CDR3 is 16 residues. V shed 1 base and J shed 8 bases, with 20 bases lying between them.

The gene calls are TRBV9 and TRBJ2-7, with TRBD1 as a possible D gene (5 bases). The CDR3 runs to 14 residues. V lost 0 bases and J lost 2, with 9 bases in between. The germline CDR1 and CDR2 sequences are SGDLS and YYNGEE. CDR3 amino acids: CASSVDGRAYEQYF. CDR3 in DNA: TGTGCCAGCAGCGTAGATGGCAGGGCCTACGAGCAGTACTTC.

The rearrangement links TRBV27 to TRBJ2-3; TRBD1 matches at 10 bases. The CDR3 is made up of 16 amino acids. V dropped 5 bases and J dropped 1; count of bases not matched to a gene: 6. Germline V CDR1 and CDR2: MNHEY, SMNVEV (reference sequence). The chain's CDR3 is CASSPPGTGGTDTQYF. The CDR3 nucleotides read TGTGCCAGCAGTCCCCCCGGGACAGGGGGCACAGATACGCAGTATTTT.

V is TRBV6-5 and J is TRBJ2-1; no clear D. There are 15 residues in the CDR3. Germline-derived CDR1 and CDR2 are MNHEY and SVGAGI. V was trimmed by 2 bases and J by 4 bases, leaving 12 bases between them. The CDR3 DNA follows: TGTGCCAGCAGTTACAGTCCTCTGGGGTACAATGAGCAGTTCTTC. This gives the protein CASSYSPLGYNEQFF.

The chain combines TRBV30 with TRBJ2-1; no firm D call. V lost 0 bases to trimming and J lost 10 bases, with 10 bases between them. The CDR3 runs to 12 residues. Germline CDR1 and CDR2: GTSNPN and SVGIG (reference sequence). The CDR3 nucleotides read TGTGCCTGGAGTGTAGGCCGGACCGAGCAGTTCTTC. It is translated as CAWSVGRTEQFF. The whole variable domain, filled in from reference TRBV30 and TRBJ2-1, reads SQTIHQWPATLVQPVGSPLSLECTVEGTSNPNLYWYRQAAGRGLQLLFYSVGIGQISSEVPQNLSASRPQDRQFILSSKKLLLSDSGFYLCAWSVGRTEQFFGPGTRLTVL.

The V call is TRBV28, the J call TRBJ1-2; weak D call: TRBD1 (5 bases). The CDR3 is made up of 12 amino acids. The V gene lost 6 bases and the J gene lost 7 bases, with 12 bases spanning the gap. Germline assignment: CDR1 MDHEN and CDR2 SYDVKM. CDR3 DNA sequence: TGTGCCAGCAGCCGGGACGTAAGTGGCTACACCTTC. Its translation: CASSRDVSGYTF.

The V call is TRBV20-1, the J call TRBJ2-7, with D unresolved. This CDR3 contains 11 residues. Trimming removed 5 bases from V and 3 bases from J, with 8 bases in between. Germline-derived CDR1 and CDR2 are DFQATT and SNEGSKA (reference sequence). The CDR3 spells CSAPTLYEQYF. The CDR3 DNA reads as TGCAGTGCTCCCACTCTCTACGAGCAGTACTTC.

V is TRBV7-2 and J is TRBJ1-5; a weak D match, TRBD1 (5 bases). The V end was cut by 4 bases, the J end by 4 bases, with 14 bases between. The CDR3 runs 15 residues. Per germline, CDR1 SGHTA and CDR2 FQGNSA. As DNA, the CDR3 is TGTGCCAGCAGCTCAGATGGACGGGGGAATCAGCCCCAGCATTTT. It codes for CASSSDGRGNQPQHF.

This clone was recorded only once. V and J are TRBV6-1 and TRBJ1-5; D is perhaps TRBD1 (6 bases). The CDR3 is 14 residues long. Trimming pared 3 bases from V and 4 bases from J, leaving 10 bases between. CDR1 MNHNS and CDR2 SASEGT come from the germline V gene. The CDR3 nucleotides read TGTGCCAGCAGTGACAGGAGGGGGAATCAGCCCCAGCATTTT. This encodes CASSDRRGNQPQHF.

This clone was counted once. The chain carries TRBV11-2 and TRBJ2-1; TRBD1 matches 10 bases. This CDR3 region has 15 residues. The V gene's germline CDR1 is SGHAT and CDR2 FQNNGV. V lost 1 base, J lost 9 bases, and 6 bases stayed unmatched. CDR3 DNA sequence: TGTGCCAGCAGCTTAGTAGGGACAGGGGATGGTGAGCAGTTCTTC. Translated, it gives CASSLVGTGDGEQFF.

The V and J genes are TRBV7-2 and TRBJ1-5; D is possibly TRBD1 (5 bases). The V gene lost 5 bases and the J gene lost 6 bases, with 14 bases spanning the gap. Germline CDR1 and CDR2: SGHTA and FQGNSA. The CDR3 has 14 amino acids. CDR3 loop: CASSARGGVQPQHF. The CDR3 DNA reads as TGTGCCAGCAGCGCCCGGGGGGGGGTTCAGCCCCAGCATTTT.

The gene calls are TRBV4-2 and TRBJ2-2; TRBD2 matches at 14 bases. V shed 6 bases and J 6 bases; nucleotides not matched to a gene: 6. The CDR3 has 16 amino acids. Per germline, CDR1 LGHNA and CDR2 YNFKEQ. In DNA, the CDR3 is TGTGCCAGCAGAATGGGACTAGCGGGAGTACCCGGGGAGCTGTTTTTT. Its translation is CASRMGLAGVPGELFF.

The chain joins TRBV5-4 to TRBJ2-2; 10 bases line up with TRBD2. J was trimmed by 8 bases and V by 0 bases; bases with no gene match: 7. Germline V gives CDR1 SGHNT, CDR2 YYREEE (reference sequence). CDR3 length: 16 residues. The CDR3, as DNA: TGTGCCAGCAGCTTGGTAGCGGGGGGACGCCGAGGGGAGCTGTTTTTT. Amino acid sequence: CASSLVAGGRRGELFF.

CDR3 coding DNA: TGCAGCGTTGAAGATCGTCAGAGCTACGAGCAGTACTTC. Residues: CSVEDRQSYEQYF. The rearrangement uses TRBV29-1 and TRBJ2-7; D is undetermined. The ends were cut back, 0 bases at V and 3 bases at J, with 9 bases in the middle. CDR3 length equals 13 residues. Per germline, CDR1 SQVTM and CDR2 ANQGSEA.

Details on this clone: This CDR3 is also generated by other DNA sequences in the sample. V usage is TRBV5-4 and J usage is TRBJ1-2; 9 bases map to TRBD1. Germline loops: CDR1 SGHNT, CDR2 YYREEE (reference sequence). CDR3 length: 14 residues. V gave up 0 bases and J gave up 8 bases; unmatched junction bases: 5. In DNA form, the CDR3 reads TGTGCCAGCAGCTTGGCGACAGGGGGAGTGGGCTACACCTTC. Protein product: CASSLATGGVGYTF.